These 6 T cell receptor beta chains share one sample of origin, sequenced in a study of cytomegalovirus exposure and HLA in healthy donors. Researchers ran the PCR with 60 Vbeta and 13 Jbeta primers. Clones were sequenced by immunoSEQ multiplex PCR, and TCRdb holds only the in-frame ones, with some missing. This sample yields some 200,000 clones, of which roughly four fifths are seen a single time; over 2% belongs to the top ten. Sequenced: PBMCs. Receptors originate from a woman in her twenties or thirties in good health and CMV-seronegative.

The CDR3 DNA follows: TGTGCCTGGGATGCCGGTGGCCTAGCGGGGGGTAATGAGCAGTTCTTC. Translating it yields CAWDAGGLAGGNEQFF. The V and J genes are TRBV30 and TRBJ2-1, with 11 bases identical to TRBD2. Germline lookup yields CDR1 GTSNPN and CDR2 SVGIG (reference sequence). The trim removed 5 bases at V and 7 bases at J, leaving 13 bases unmatched. The CDR3 contains 16 residues. Full variable domain (rest looked up from reference TRBV30 and TRBJ2-1): SQTIHQWPATLVQPVGSPLSLECTVEGTSNPNLYWYRQAAGRGLQLLFYSVGIGQISSEVPQNLSASRPQDRQFILSSKKLLLSDSGFYLCAWDAGGLAGGNEQFFGPGTRLTVL.

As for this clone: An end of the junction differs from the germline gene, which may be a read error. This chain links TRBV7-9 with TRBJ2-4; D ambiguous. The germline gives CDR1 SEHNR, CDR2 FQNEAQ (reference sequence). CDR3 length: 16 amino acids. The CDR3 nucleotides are TGTGCCAGCAGCTTAGTATCCTTCTCAGCCAAAAACAGTCAGTACTTC. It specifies CASSLVSFSAKNSQYF.

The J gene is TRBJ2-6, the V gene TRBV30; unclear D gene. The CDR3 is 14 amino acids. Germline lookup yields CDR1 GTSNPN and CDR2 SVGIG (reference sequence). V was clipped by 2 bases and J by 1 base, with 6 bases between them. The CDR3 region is CAWSIQSGANVLTF. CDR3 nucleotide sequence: TGTGCCTGGAGTATACAGTCTGGGGCCAACGTCCTGACTTTC.

The CDR3 sequence: CASSYDGGSEAFF. CDR3 in DNA: TGTGCCAGCAGTTACGATGGGGGCTCTGAAGCTTTCTTT. This chain connects TRBV6-6 to TRBJ1-1, with D possibly being TRBD1 (6 bases). CDR3 length: 13 amino acids. The V end was cut by 2 bases, the J end by 6 bases, with 10 bases between. The germline V gene has CDR1 MNHNY and CDR2 SVGAGI (reference sequence).

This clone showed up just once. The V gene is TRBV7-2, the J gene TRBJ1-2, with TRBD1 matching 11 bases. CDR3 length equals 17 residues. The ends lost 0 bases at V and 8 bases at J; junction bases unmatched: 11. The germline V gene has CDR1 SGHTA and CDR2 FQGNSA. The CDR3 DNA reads TGTGCCAGCAGCTTAGCGTTTCCAGGACAGGGGGCGCTGGGCTACACCTTC. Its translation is CASSLAFPGQGALGYTF.

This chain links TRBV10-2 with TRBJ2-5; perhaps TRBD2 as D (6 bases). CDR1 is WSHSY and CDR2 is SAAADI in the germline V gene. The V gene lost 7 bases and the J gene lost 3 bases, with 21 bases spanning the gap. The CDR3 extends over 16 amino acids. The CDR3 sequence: CASIGVGLPGEETQYF. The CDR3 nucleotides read TGCGCCAGCATAGGGGTGGGACTCCCCGGGGAAGAGACCCAGTACTTC.